Listed here are 25 T cell receptor beta chains from one sample, sequenced in a study of T cell repertoires in cytomegalovirus infection. TCRdb re-analysed the reads in MiXCR, keeping a single row per CDR3 protein. Of roughly 320,000 distinct CDR3 sequences listed, roughly 9.3% are singletons. The sample consisted of PBMCs. The receptor set was obtained from a human donor in good health (CMV status not recorded). Some clones in this sample may be carry-over from other donors' samples.

This clonotype was counted ten times or more. The chain recombines TRBV2 with TRBJ1-1; D is unclear. The CDR3 has 11 amino acids. Germline-derived CDR1 and CDR2 are SNHLY and FYNNEI. Deletions cut 3 bases from V and 10 bases from J, with 9 bases between. CDR3 sequence (DNA): TGTGCCAGCAGTGAGAAGATGGGAGCTTTCTTT. It specifies CASSEKMGAFF.

As concerns this clonotype: Given the absence of the conserved phenylalanine or tryptophan at the CDR3 end, a read error is likely. This rearrangement joins TRBV7-9 to TRBJ2-7; D gene unclear. CDR1 and CDR2 from the germline V gene are SEHNR and FQNEAQ (reference sequence). Trimming shortened V by 5 bases and J by 4 bases, and 12 bases separated the two germline ends. This CDR3 region has 13 residues. The CDR3 DNA follows: TGTGCCAGCAGCCCTGGAAAAAGTTACGAGCAGTACTAC. The encoded protein is CASSPGKSYEQYY.

This clonotype was counted ten times or more. The CDR3 sequence is CASSLRVAYGYTF. The CDR3 DNA follows: TGCGCCAGCAGCCTCCGGGTGGCCTATGGCTACACCTTC. The rearrangement joins TRBV5-1 to TRBJ1-2; no reliable D call. The CDR3 length is 13 residues. The germline CDR1 and CDR2 sequences are SGHRS and YFSETQ. Trimming removed 4 bases from V and 4 bases from J, with 11 bases in between.

The chain is built from TRBV19 and TRBJ1-4, with 8 bases identical to TRBD1. CDR3 length: 16 amino acids. V lost 3 bases to trimming and J lost 4 bases; unmatched junction nucleotides: 7. The germline V gene has CDR1 LNHDA and CDR2 SQIVND (reference sequence). The CDR3 sequence is CASSIDETGDNEKLFF. CDR3 DNA sequence: TGTGCCAGTAGTATCGACGAGACAGGGGATAATGAAAAACTGTTTTTT.

This clonotype came up many times. This chain links TRBV28 with TRBJ2-3; D uncertain. Looked up from germline, CDR1 is MDHEN and CDR2 is SYDVKM. CDR3 length: 15 amino acids. Trimming removed 11 bases from V and 5 bases from J, with 23 bases in between. In nucleotides, the CDR3 is TGTGCCTCCACCCGGACGGCCCTTCTTGTAGATACGCAGTATTTT. Translating gives CASTRTALLVDTQYF.

This clonotype was picked up many times. The chain joins TRBV6-1 to TRBJ2-7, with D perhaps matching TRBD2 (6 bases). V gave up 5 bases and J gave up 9 bases, with 26 bases separating them. CDR3 length equals 16 residues. CDR1 and CDR2 from the germline V gene are MNHNS and SASEGT. CDR3 loop: CASSPRRGGTIGRQYV. Written as DNA, the CDR3 is TGTGCCAGCAGTCCCCGTCGAGGAGGGACGATTGGTCGGCAGTACGTC.

This clonotype came up many times. The CDR3 sequence is CASSLAWGGYEQYV. DNA for the CDR3: TGTGCCAGCAGCTTAGCTTGGGGCGGCTACGAGCAGTACGTC. This chain connects TRBV7-9 to TRBJ2-7, with D possibly TRBD1 on 5 matching bases. Trimming pared 0 bases from V and 3 bases from J, leaving 9 bases between. This CDR3 contains 14 residues. Per germline, CDR1 SEHNR and CDR2 FQNEAQ (reference sequence).

The gene calls are TRBV7-9 and TRBJ2-4; D may be TRBD1 or TRBD2 (5 bases each). Per the germline V gene, CDR1 is SEHNR and CDR2 is FQNEAQ (reference sequence). CDR3 length equals 18 residues. Trimming removed 2 bases from V and 3 bases from J, with 20 bases in between. Here the CDR3 reads CASSLRSGDAKSKNIQYF. In DNA, the CDR3 is TGTGCCAGCAGCTTAAGGTCCGGGGACGCGAAAAGCAAAAACATTCAGTACTTC.

This clonotype was seen at least ten times. V and J are TRBV5-1 and TRBJ2-3; 8 positions agree with TRBD1. Germline V gene data show CDR1 as SGHRS and CDR2 as YFSETQ. The CDR3 is 14 residues long. Trimming cost V 4 bases and J 4 bases; bases outside gene matches: 5. The CDR3 here is CASSHRTGPDTQYF. For the CDR3, the DNA is TGCGCCAGCAGCCACCGGACAGGGCCAGATACGCAGTATTTT.

The V and J genes are TRBV6-5 and TRBJ1-6, with 7 bases lining up with TRBD1. Germline loops: CDR1 MNHEY, CDR2 SVGAGI. The CDR3 is 15 residues long. V lost 6 bases, J lost 10 bases, and 12 bases stayed unmatched. As DNA, the CDR3 is TGTGCCAGCAGGGACTGGACAGGTCTTTTCTCACCCCTCCACTTT. Its translation is CASRDWTGLFSPLHF.

In its sample, this clonotype was seen many times. This sequence joins TRBV5-6 and TRBJ2-1; D is tentatively TRBD1 or TRBD2 (6 bases each). In germline, CDR1 is SGHDT, CDR2 YYEEEE. This CDR3 is built from 16 residues. V shed 3 bases and J shed 2 bases, with 15 bases lying between them. This chain's CDR3 is CASSSINREAYNEQFF. The CDR3 DNA sequence: TGTGCCAGCAGCTCCATAAACAGGGAGGCCTACAATGAGCAGTTCTTC.

This clonotype has at least ten counts. V and J are TRBV12-3 or TRBV12-4 and TRBJ1-2; D gene ambiguous. V lost 5 bases to trimming and J lost 0 bases, with 7 bases between them. The CDR3 is 13 residues long. The CDR3 nucleotides read TGTGCCAGCAGTGTACAGTCTAACTATGGCTACACCTTC. Translation gives CASSVQSNYGYTF.

This clonotype was picked up many times. The rearrangement joins TRBV27 to TRBJ2-7; D may be TRBD1 (6 bases). Trimming took 2 bases from V and 3 from J, leaving 11 bases between them. Germline assignment: CDR1 MNHEY and CDR2 SMNVEV (reference sequence). The CDR3 sequence is 14 residues long. The CDR3 sequence is CASSLNRAVYEQYF. DNA of the CDR3: TGTGCCAGCAGTTTAAACAGGGCAGTCTACGAGCAGTACTTC.

This clonotype was recorded many times. V and J are TRBV4-2 and TRBJ1-2; the D gene is possibly TRBD1 (6 bases). The V gene lost 1 base and the J gene lost 4 bases, with 22 bases spanning the gap. CDR1 and CDR2 (germline): LGHNA, YNFKEQ. This CDR3 is 18 amino acids long. This chain's CDR3 is CASSQVSKGAQGSYGYTF. The CDR3 nucleotides are TGTGCCAGCAGCCAAGTTTCGAAAGGGGCACAGGGCAGCTATGGCTACACCTTC.

This clonotype was observed a few times. The chain employs TRBV15 and TRBJ1-4; D remains ambiguous. The germline V gene has CDR1 LNHNV and CDR2 YYDKDF (reference sequence). Trimming took 0 bases from V and 1 from J, leaving 6 bases between them. The length of the CDR3 is 15 residues. The CDR3 DNA is TGTGCCACCAGCAGAGAAGGGCTAACTAATGAAAAACTGTTTTTT. Its translation is CATSREGLTNEKLFF. The complete variable domain, with remaining parts taken from reference TRBV15 and TRBJ1-4, reads DAMVIQNPRYQVTQFGKPVTLSCSQTLNHNVMYWYQQKSSQAPKLLFHYYDKDFNNEADTPDNFQSRRPNTSFCFLDIRSPGLGDTAMYLCATSREGLTNEKLFFGSGTQLSVL.

This clonotype was seen many times. This rearrangement joins TRBV12-3 or TRBV12-4 to TRBJ2-2; TRBD1 matches 9 bases. CDR3 length: 13 amino acids. After removal of 10 bases from V and 3 bases from J, the junction contained 3 bases not matched to a gene. In DNA, the CDR3 is TGTGCCAACGGACAGGGGTACACCGGGGAGCTGTTTTTT. Residues: CANGQGYTGELFF.

There are a few counts of this clonotype. The rearrangement joins TRBV6-2 or TRBV6-3 to TRBJ2-1; 9 bases agree with TRBD1. Per germline, CDR1 MNHEY and CDR2 SVGEGT. The length of the CDR3 is 16 residues. With 6 bases clipped from V and 1 base from J, the junction kept 7 bases outside the gene matches. For the CDR3, the DNA is TGTGCCAGCAGAGTTTGGACAGGGGCTTCCTACAATGAGCAGTTCTTC. Its protein product is CASRVWTGASYNEQFF.

This clonotype was detected many times. The chain combines TRBV7-6 with TRBJ2-1, with D perhaps being TRBD1 or TRBD2 (6 bases each). V shed 0 bases and J shed 6 bases, with 12 bases lying between them. CDR3 length: 15 amino acids. Germline V gives CDR1 SGHVS, CDR2 FNYEAQ. CDR3 bases: TGTGCCAGCAGCTTAGCTGGGGGGCCGGGCAATGAGCAGTTCTTC. This translates into CASSLAGGPGNEQFF.

This clonotype has ten or more counts. The chain is built from TRBV7-2 and TRBJ1-5; no definite D call. The ends were cut back, 4 bases at V and 4 bases at J, with 23 bases in the middle. This CDR3 comprises 18 residues. Per the germline V gene, CDR1 is SGHTA and CDR2 is FQGNSA. The CDR3 nucleotides read TGTGCCAGCAGCTGGGGTAGGGCACTAGAAACCCTTAATCAGCCCCAGCATTTT. It specifies CASSWGRALETLNQPQHF.

The sample holds a few counts of this clonotype. The chain uses TRBV7-4 and TRBJ2-7; possible D gene TRBD2, 6 bases. CDR3 length: 12 amino acids. The germline V gene has CDR1 SGHVT and CDR2 SQSDAQ. Trimming cost V 5 bases and J 7 bases, with 12 bases left between them. In DNA form, the CDR3 reads TGTGCCAGCAGCCACAGACGGGGGGAGCAGTACTTC. Translated: CASSHRRGEQYF.

This clonotype was found many times. CDR3 residues: CASSYTTSLVDTQYF. The CDR3 DNA follows: TGTGCCAGCAGTTACACTACCTCACTCGTGGATACGCAGTATTTT. The V gene is TRBV6-5, the J gene TRBJ2-3; D is uncertain. V shed 2 bases and J shed 6 bases, with 15 bases lying between them. Germline CDR1 and CDR2: MNHEY and SVGAGI. This CDR3 region has 15 residues.

This clonotype was seen many times. The V and J genes are TRBV6-1 and TRBJ2-1; 9 bases match TRBD1. The CDR3 loop spans 18 amino acids. After removal of 6 bases from V and 3 bases from J, the junction contained 15 bases not matched to a gene. The germline CDR1 and CDR2 sequences are MNHNS and SASEGT. The CDR3 DNA follows: TGTGCCAGCAGCACGACCGGATTAGGGACAGGGAACTACAATGAGCAGTTCTTC. Translating gives CASSTTGLGTGNYNEQFF.

This clonotype showed up many times. This chain connects TRBV20-1 to TRBJ2-5; 8 nucleotides agree with TRBD2. Trimming at V came to 2 bases and at J to 4 bases, leaving 9 bases not matched to a gene. CDR1 and CDR2 (germline): DFQATT, SNEGSKA (reference sequence). The CDR3 runs 15 residues. CDR3 nucleotides: TGCAGTGCTAGAACGAACGGGGGGGCCGCAGAGACCCAGTACTTC. Translation: CSARTNGGAAETQYF.

This clonotype was seen many times. The chain recombines TRBV3-1 with TRBJ2-1, with D possibly matching TRBD2 (6 bases). This CDR3 has 13 residues. Germline V gene sequence: CDR1 LGHDT, CDR2 YNNKEL (reference sequence). The V end was cut by 8 bases, the J end by 5 bases, with 13 bases between. CDR3 protein: CASATSSDNEQFF. In DNA form, the CDR3 reads TGTGCCAGCGCGACTAGTTCCGACAATGAGCAGTTCTTC.

In regard to this clonotype: Germline is not matched at one junction end, which may reflect a read error. The chain has TRBV4-1 and TRBJ2-2, with TRBD2 matching over 12 bases. The CDR3 sequence is 19 residues long. CDR1 MGHRA and CDR2 YSYEKL come from the germline V gene. The CDR3 DNA follows: TGTGCCAGCAGCCAAATGCCGACTAGCGGGGGACCTGACACCGGGGAGCTGTTTTTT. It is translated as CASSQMPTSGGPDTGELFF.